These 28 T cell receptor beta chains came from one sample sequenced in a study of human CD4 T cells and Enterobacteriaceae (dated by TCRdb to 2020 to 2021). Memory CD4+ T cells, defined as all CD4+ cells except CD45RA+CCR7+CD95- naive cells, were FACS-sorted on a FACSAria III to over 98% purity. Library construction relied on the immunoSEQ multiplex PCR assay. Drawn from immuneACCESS, this table holds only the in-frame rearrangements with V and J called that TCRdb kept. Clones are partly lost; checked studies trace under half to an unresolved V gene and leave the rest unexplained. This sample holds about 25,000 clones; roughly 80% were observed only once. Around 0.96% of the sample is taken by the ten largest. The source material was memory CD4+ T cells from blood. The cell subset or site label, read with the paper, signifies: total memory CD4 T cells sorted directly ex vivo, unstimulated. These TCRs come from a human donor in good health.

The sample holds one count of this clone. V gene TRBV5-1 combines with J gene TRBJ2-3; 9 nucleotides agree with TRBD1. V was pared by 4 bases and J by 2 bases, with 17 bases of the junction left unmatched. Germline CDR1 SGHRS, CDR2 YFSETQ. The CDR3 extends over 19 amino acids. CDR3 bases: TGCGCCAGCAGCGCCGGGACAGGGAAGGCCCTAGGGGTCACAGATACGCAGTATTTT. This translates into CASSAGTGKALGVTDTQYF.

This chain connects TRBV6-5 to TRBJ1-2; D not certain. The germline V gene encodes CDR1 MNHEY and CDR2 SVGAGI. The CDR3 extends over 14 amino acids. The V end was cut by 0 bases, the J end by 1 base, with 6 bases between. The CDR3 loop reads CASSYSEDNYGYTF. The CDR3, as DNA: TGTGCCAGCAGTTACTCAGAGGATAACTATGGCTACACCTTC.

This CDR3 reads CASRLQGQPLRYGYTF. The CDR3, as DNA: TGTGCCAGCAGACTCCAAGGACAGCCGCTGCGCTATGGCTACACCTTC. J is TRBJ1-2 and V is TRBV28; a weak D match, TRBD1 (6 bases). Trimming took off 6 bases at V and 4 bases at J, with 21 bases between the two ends. Germline V lookup: CDR1 MDHEN, CDR2 SYDVKM. CDR3 length equals 16 residues.

This clone has a handful of counts. The V call is TRBV5-6, the J call TRBJ1-1; D is undetermined. V dropped 2 bases and J dropped 3 bases, with 14 bases sitting between them. In germline, CDR1 is SGHDT, CDR2 YYEEEE. The CDR3 consists of 15 residues. CDR3 DNA: TGTGCCAGCAGCTTTTTGAGCGGGAGAGACACTGAAGCTTTCTTT. Amino acids: CASSFLSGRDTEAFF. The full variable domain, rest sourced from reference TRBV5-6 and TRBJ1-1, is DAGVTQSPTHLIKTRGQQVTLRCSPKSGHDTVSWYQQALGQGPQFIFQYYEEEERQRGNFPDRFSGHQFPNYSSELNVNALLLGDSALYLCASSFLSGRDTEAFFGQGTRLTVV.

V and J are TRBV19 and TRBJ1-5; D call uncertain. Germline-derived CDR1 and CDR2 are LNHDA and SQIVND (reference sequence). This CDR3 is built from 14 residues. Trimming stripped 1 base from V and 3 bases from J, with 7 bases between. The CDR3 DNA reads as TGTGCCAGTAGTATAGGTACCTACAATCAGCCCCAGCATTTT. It specifies CASSIGTYNQPQHF. The variable domain in full, with the rest retrieved from reference TRBV19 and TRBJ1-5, is DGGITQSPKYLFRKEGQNVTLSCEQNLNHDAMYWYRQDPGQGLRLIYYSQIVNDFQKGDIAEGYSVSREKKESFPLTVTSAQKNPTAFYLCASSIGTYNQPQHFGDGTRLSIL.

This clone was detected a few times. The chain employs TRBV28 and TRBJ1-1; D uncertain. Per the germline V gene, CDR1 is MDHEN and CDR2 is SYDVKM. CDR3 length equals 12 residues. The V end lost 6 bases, the J end lost 4 bases, and 9 bases lay between the germline ends. The CDR3 sequence is CASSHTVTEAFF. CDR3 in DNA: TGTGCCAGCAGCCATACGGTCACTGAAGCTTTCTTT.

The V call is TRBV14, the J call TRBJ1-1; 7 positions match TRBD1. This CDR3 is built from 15 residues. Germline assignment: CDR1 SGHDN and CDR2 FVKESK. V shed 5 bases, J shed 5 bases, and the junction held 11 bases outside the gene matches. The CDR3 sequence is CASSEQGWAWTEAFF. The CDR3 bases are TGTGCCAGCAGCGAACAGGGGTGGGCTTGGACTGAAGCTTTCTTT.

Here the CDR3 reads CASSVGYSREQYF. CDR3 bases: TGCGCCAGCAGTGTGGGCTACTCGCGCGAGCAGTACTTC. V and J are TRBV10-1 and TRBJ2-7; the D is unclear. CDR3 length: 13 residues. From germline, CDR1 is WNHNN and CDR2 SYGVQD (reference sequence). Trimming pared 4 bases from V and 6 bases from J, leaving 13 bases between.

The chain recombines TRBV7-8 with TRBJ1-1; D is unclear. CDR1 is SGHVS, CDR2 FQNEAQ, per germline. V shed 4 bases and J shed 4 bases, with 13 bases lying between them. The CDR3 runs to 14 residues. The CDR3 DNA follows: TGTGCCAGCAGCTCCCCCCCCGGGCTCACTGAAGCTTTCTTT. Its translation is CASSSPPGLTEAFF.

The V gene is TRBV27, the J gene TRBJ2-5; 7 bases agree with TRBD2. V was pared by 6 bases and J by 5 bases, with 6 bases of the junction left unmatched. In germline, CDR1 is MNHEY, CDR2 SMNVEV (reference sequence). This CDR3 comprises 13 residues. The CDR3 nucleotides are TGTGCCAGCAGGGCACTAGCGCGGGAGACCCAGTACTTC. Its translation is CASRALARETQYF.

The genes are TRBV14 and TRBJ2-3, with D perhaps matching TRBD2 (6 bases). This CDR3 contains 15 residues. Germline lookup yields CDR1 SGHDN and CDR2 FVKESK. V lost 4 bases and J lost 2, with 13 bases in between. CDR3 in DNA: TGTGCCAGCAGCCCGCACCGCGGGAACACAGATACGCAGTATTTT. Translated: CASSPHRGNTDTQYF.

The sample holds a few counts of this clone. This rearrangement joins TRBV7-3 to TRBJ2-1; the match to TRBD2 covers 9 bases. CDR1 is SGHTA and CDR2 is FQGTGA in the germline V gene. The CDR3 spans 16 residues. Germline trimming cut 3 bases from V and 7 bases from J; bases unmatched to any gene: 10. CDR3 nucleotide sequence: TGTGCCAGCAGCTTGGGTGGGCTAGCGGGAAGAAATGAGCAGTTCTTC. The encoded protein is CASSLGGLAGRNEQFF.

J is TRBJ1-2 and V is TRBV29-1, with D maybe TRBD1 (6 bases). CDR1 is SQVTM, CDR2 ANQGSEA, per germline. V was cut by 5 bases and J by 4 bases, with 23 bases left in between. This CDR3 is 16 amino acids long. The CDR3 protein is CSVPFLLLGGSYGYTF. CDR3 DNA sequence: TGCAGCGTTCCTTTCCTTTTGTTGGGGGGCTCCTATGGCTACACCTTC.

The count of this clone is one. The chain is built from TRBV5-1 and TRBJ1-1; TRBD1 might be the D (6 bases). The CDR3 has 15 amino acids. The germline V gene has CDR1 SGHRS and CDR2 YFSETQ. V was cut by 4 bases and J by 1 base, with 14 bases left in between. The CDR3 is CASSPGGTSNTEAFF. In DNA, the CDR3 is TGCGCCAGCAGCCCCGGGGGGACATCGAACACTGAAGCTTTCTTT.

The V gene is TRBV29-1, the J gene TRBJ2-7; tentative D call: TRBD1 (5 bases). From germline, CDR1 is SQVTM and CDR2 ANQGSEA. With 7 bases removed from V and 5 bases from J, the gap between germline ends came to 15 bases. The CDR3 spans 12 residues. CDR3 in amino acids: CSALQEKNEQYF. CDR3 DNA sequence: TGCAGCGCGTTACAGGAAAAAAACGAGCAGTACTTC.

This chain connects TRBV7-9 to TRBJ2-7; 9 nucleotides agree with TRBD1. With V trimmed by 5 bases and J by 5 bases, 10 bases remained unmatched. Germline assignment: CDR1 SEHNR and CDR2 FQNEAQ (reference sequence). The CDR3 spans 15 residues. The CDR3 reads CASSAIRTGAHEQYF. The CDR3 DNA reads as TGTGCCAGCAGCGCAATTCGGACAGGGGCCCACGAGCAGTACTTC.

V and J are TRBV7-9 and TRBJ1-1; the D gene is possibly TRBD1 (6 bases). The CDR3 is 13 residues long. Germline loops: CDR1 SEHNR, CDR2 FQNEAQ (reference sequence). V was trimmed by 5 bases and J by 12 bases, leaving 19 bases between them. CDR3 DNA sequence: TGTGCCAGCAGCCCCCGGGACAAATCCCGGACTTTCTTT. The encoded protein is CASSPRDKSRTFF.

The chain has TRBV7-8 and TRBJ2-1; TRBD2 aligns across 11 bases. The germline CDR1 and CDR2 sequences are SGHVS and FQNEAQ. The CDR3 contains 14 residues. The V segment lost 8 bases and the J segment 7 bases; nucleotides outside the gene matches: 7. CDR3: CASYLAGGGNEQFF. The CDR3 DNA sequence: TGTGCCAGCTACCTAGCGGGGGGCGGGAATGAGCAGTTCTTC.

This clone has just a few counts. The rearrangement joins TRBV30 to TRBJ2-7; D is possibly TRBD1 (6 bases). CDR1 and CDR2 from the germline V gene are GTSNPN and SVGIG (reference sequence). Trimming shortened V by 2 bases and J by 5 bases, and 10 bases separated the two germline ends. The CDR3 contains 12 residues. The CDR3 DNA sequence: TGTGCCTGGAGTCCACAGGGTGACGAGCAGTACTTC. As protein: CAWSPQGDEQYF. The full variable domain, rest sourced from reference TRBV30 and TRBJ2-7, is SQTIHQWPATLVQPVGSPLSLECTVEGTSNPNLYWYRQAAGRGLQLLFYSVGIGQISSEVPQNLSASRPQDRQFILSSKKLLLSDSGFYLCAWSPQGDEQYFGPGTRLTVT.

V is TRBV28 and J is TRBJ1-5; no clear D gene. The germline gives CDR1 MDHEN, CDR2 SYDVKM. V was shortened by 8 bases and J by 1 base, with 6 bases between the two germline ends. The CDR3 spans 12 residues. This CDR3 reads CASWVSNQPQHF. DNA of the CDR3: TGTGCCAGCTGGGTAAGCAATCAGCCCCAGCATTTT.

The chain links TRBV6-5 to TRBJ2-7, with D tentatively TRBD2 (5 bases). The CDR3 has 14 amino acids. V was cut by 5 bases and J by 6 bases, with 17 bases left in between. Germline assignment: CDR1 MNHEY and CDR2 SVGAGI. CDR3 DNA: TGTGCCAGCAGTCGAAGCGGAGAGAATTTCGAGCAGTACTTC. Translation gives CASSRSGENFEQYF.

V usage is TRBV6-6 and J usage is TRBJ1-5; TRBD1 matches 8 bases. Germline loops: CDR1 MNHNY, CDR2 SVGAGI (reference sequence). V dropped 5 bases and J dropped 1; count of bases not matched to a gene: 4. The CDR3 covers 15 residues. In DNA, the CDR3 is TGTGCCAGCAGTATAGACAGGGGCAGCAATCAGCCCCAGCATTTT. Protein sequence: CASSIDRGSNQPQHF.

Here the CDR3 reads CASSLNPGVTDTQYF. The CDR3 DNA is TGCGCCAGCTCCCTAAACCCAGGGGTCACAGATACGCAGTATTTT. The chain couples TRBV5-1 to TRBJ2-3; tentatively, D is TRBD1 (6 bases). V was clipped by 7 bases and J by 2 bases, with 17 bases between them. This CDR3 is 15 amino acids long. Germline V gene data show CDR1 as SGHRS and CDR2 as YFSETQ.

This sequence joins TRBV28 and TRBJ1-2, with a weak D call TRBD1 (6 bases). This CDR3 has 15 residues. Deletions cut 6 bases from V and 4 bases from J, with 18 bases between. Germline loops: CDR1 MDHEN, CDR2 SYDVKM. DNA of the CDR3: TGTGCCAGCAGGGTTGCTCGGGGGGCTACCTATGGCTACACCTTC. Its protein is CASRVARGATYGYTF.

Only one count was recorded for this clone. The J gene is TRBJ2-1, the V gene TRBV29-1, with D maybe TRBD2 (6 bases). The CDR3 extends over 11 amino acids. V lost 7 bases, J lost 6 bases, and 10 bases lay in between. The germline V gene encodes CDR1 SQVTM and CDR2 ANQGSEA. The CDR3 DNA reads TGCAGCGGTGGCGGGGCCAATGAGCAGTTCTTC. It translates to CSGGGANEQFF.

This chain connects TRBV14 to TRBJ2-5; 7 bases fit TRBD1. Germline CDR1 SGHDN, CDR2 FVKESK. V was clipped by 1 base and J by 4 bases; unmatched bases: 9. The CDR3 runs 16 residues. Here the CDR3 reads CASSQVVGGRRETQYF. The CDR3 nucleotides read TGTGCCAGCAGCCAAGTCGTAGGGGGCCGAAGAGAGACCCAGTACTTC.

This sequence joins TRBV7-8 and TRBJ1-1, with D possibly TRBD1 on 6 matching bases. The V end lost 5 bases, the J end lost 1 base, and 20 bases lay between the germline ends. The CDR3 loop spans 17 amino acids. Germline CDR1 is SGHVS and CDR2 is FQNEAQ. CDR3 protein: CASSLTSRPGQNTEAFF. The CDR3 coding sequence is TGTGCCAGCAGCCTAACCAGCAGACCGGGACAGAACACTGAAGCTTTCTTT.

The chain carries TRBV29-1 and TRBJ2-7, with 7 bases matching TRBD1. The CDR3 spans 13 residues. The junction had 11 bases not matched to a gene; V was cut back by 6 bases and J by 6 bases. Germline CDR1 SQVTM, CDR2 ANQGSEA. This chain's CDR3 is CSVPGQDPLEQYF. In DNA, the CDR3 is TGCAGCGTCCCCGGACAGGATCCCCTCGAGCAGTACTTC.